Detailed here is one TCR beta chain. In the authors' methods: Amplification of reference gene primers was used by the study to estimate nucleated cell counts. Method: immunoSEQ multiplex PCR; TCRdb's copy keeps in-frame clones and lacks some. D and trimming were read from the DNA, whereas the V and J calls and clone size are those reported in that table. The sample yields approximately 230,000 clones, 88% seen once. J gave up 2 bases and V 4 bases, and 4 bases lay outside the gene matches. CDR1 is SGHRS, CDR2 YFSETQ, per germline. The length of the CDR3 is 14 residues. The entry originates in a study of blood T cell repertoires in COVID-19. Across the study: PBMCs, B-cell-depleted T cells, or T cells provided the cDNA or gDNA that made up the material.

This chain uses TRBV5-1 with TRBJ1-1; 8 bases align to TRBD1. The sequence was collected from a woman in her thirties or forties who had recovered from COVID-19. Sequenced input: peripheral blood. The CDR3 nucleotides read TGCGCCAGCAGCGTGGGGACAGGAAACACTGAAGCTTTCTTT. It translates to CASSVGTGNTEAFF.